Listed below are T cell receptor beta chains from one sample, sequenced in a study of cytomegalovirus exposure and HLA in healthy donors. Clones were read by immunoSEQ multiplex PCR, and TCRdb kept only the in-frame ones, dropping some. Seen here are 150,000 to 200,000 clones, approximately 80% observed once, and the top ten hold about 2.6%. The sample taken for sequencing was PBMCs. These receptors originate from a woman in her thirties or forties in good health and CMV-seropositive. Each CDR3 is given with its conserved first and last residue.

j_call | v_call | cdr3_aa
TRBJ1-1 | TRBV6-5 | CASRETGPNTEAFF
TRBJ1-2 | TRBV28 | CASSSPRVGLYGYTF
TRBJ2-3 | TRBV5-1 | CASSLAGRTSTDTQYF
TRBJ1-1 | TRBV10-3 | CAIREGPPGTEAFF
TRBJ1-1 | TRBV18 | CASSQGPGEAFF
TRBJ1-2 | TRBV21-1 | CASRDTYGYTF
TRBJ2-2 | TRBV4-3 | CASSQDRGTGELFF
TRBJ1-2 | TRBV14 | CASSQAQGFDYGYTF
TRBJ1-1 | TRBV6-6 | CASSWGQNTEAFF
TRBJ2-1 | TRBV7-9 | CASSFRGGDDNEQFF
TRBJ2-3 | TRBV7-2 | CASSPRSAGVGDTQYF
TRBJ1-2 | TRBV2 | CASSESPPNYGYTF
TRBJ1-1 | TRBV19 | CASSITDGTEAFF
TRBJ2-7 | TRBV7-2 | CASSLDQREGREQYF
TRBJ1-6 | TRBV25-1 | CASSGLPAALHF
TRBJ1-2 | TRBV4-1 | CASSLATTGMKEGYTF
TRBJ2-1 | TRBV6-4 | CASSDERQGRYNEQFF
TRBJ2-2 | TRBV11-2 | CASSSQSALSTGELFF
TRBJ1-1 | TRBV11-3 | CASSLDRDTEAFF
TRBJ1-6 | TRBV9 | CASSPRQGYNSPLHF
TRBJ2-1 | TRBV4-1 | CASSQVPGGAGEQFF
TRBJ1-2 | TRBV29-1 | CSALYGGARGYTF
TRBJ2-5 | TRBV7-9 | CASSPRRLGLGRETQYF
TRBJ1-1 | TRBV6-6 | CASSGAGGQSNTEAFF
. | TRBV7-2 | CASSLAGTGYEQYF
TRBJ1-4 | TRBV30 | CAWKAGRGNEKLFF
TRBJ2-1 | TRBV7-8 | CASSPRSGLTMGEQFF
TRBJ2-7 | TRBV18 | CASSPSLGSSYEQYF
TRBJ1-1 | TRBV19 | CATLQGAMNTEAFF
TRBJ1-2 | TRBV7-9 | CASSLDGTHGYTF
TRBJ1-6 | TRBV28 | CASSFHRGSHSPLHF
TRBJ1-2 | TRBV6-1 | CASRPGTGDFHGYTF
TRBJ2-2 | TRBV2 | CASRDRINTGELFF
TRBJ1-2 | TRBV12-5 | CASGLGTGGNYGYTF
TRBJ1-1 | TRBV19 | CASGQSNTEAFF
TRBJ1-1 | TRBV11-3 | CASSGDMNTEAFF
TRBJ1-2 | TRBV10-3 | CAISGQANYGYTF
TRBJ1-2 | TRBV5-1 | CASSLAIGQAGYTF
TRBJ2-5 | TRBV6-1 | CAGTGGRGRETQYF